Below are 18 T cell receptor beta chains sequenced from a single sample in a study of T cells in localized non-small cell lung cancer. Clones were read by immunoSEQ multiplex PCR, and TCRdb kept only the in-frame ones, dropping some. The sample lists approximately 70,000 clones; roughly 79% were seen once. Specimen: PBMCs, collected before any cancer treatment. These receptors were obtained from a man between 40 and 75 years old with stage II lung adenocarcinoma.

This sequence joins TRBV2 and TRBJ1-5; 8 bases fit TRBD1. J was trimmed by 1 base and V by 6 bases; bases with no gene match: 2. Germline V gives CDR1 SNHLY, CDR2 FYNNEI. The CDR3 is made up of 14 amino acids. Here the CDR3 DNA reads TGTGCCAGCAGAAGACAGGGGAGCAATCAGCCCCAGCATTTT. As protein: CASRRQGSNQPQHF.

In its sample, this clone was seen a few times. The chain uses TRBV2 and TRBJ2-2; either TRBD1 or TRBD2 may supply D (6 bases each). In germline, CDR1 is SNHLY, CDR2 FYNNEI. V was pared by 6 bases and J by 4 bases, with 12 bases between. This CDR3 has 14 amino acids. The DNA for the CDR3 is TGTGCCAGCAGGGGGGGACATCCCACCGGGGAGCTGTTTTTT. This translates into CASRGGHPTGELFF.

The V gene is TRBV7-9, the J gene TRBJ1-4; the D gene is possibly TRBD1 (5 bases). Trimming took 5 bases from V and 4 from J, leaving 20 bases between them. The germline V gene has CDR1 SEHNR and CDR2 FQNEAQ (reference sequence). The CDR3 spans 17 residues. This chain's CDR3 is CASSPKTGTRFNEKLFF. DNA of the CDR3: TGTGCCAGCAGCCCAAAGACCGGGACGCGCTTTAATGAAAAACTGTTTTTT.

The rearrangement joins TRBV7-2 to TRBJ1-6; 7 bases fit TRBD1. V shed 1 base, J shed 3 bases, and the junction held 6 bases outside the gene matches. Germline CDR1 SGHTA, CDR2 FQGNSA. This CDR3 region has 17 residues. CDR3 residues: CASSLGRTGLYNSPLHF. The CDR3 region has the DNA TGTGCCAGCAGCTTAGGCCGGACAGGCCTCTATAATTCACCCCTCCACTTT.

The chain couples TRBV27 to TRBJ2-1; 12 positions match TRBD2. This CDR3 is built from 14 residues. Germline assignment: CDR1 MNHEY and CDR2 SMNVEV (reference sequence). V shed 5 bases, J shed 9 bases, and the junction held 5 bases outside the gene matches. The CDR3 sequence is CASSQGLAGPEQFF. CDR3 in DNA: TGTGCCAGCAGTCAGGGACTAGCGGGCCCTGAGCAGTTCTTC.

V and J are TRBV9 and TRBJ2-7; 8 nucleotides agree with TRBD2. The length of the CDR3 is 16 residues. Per germline, CDR1 SGDLS and CDR2 YYNGEE. After removal of 3 bases from V and 2 bases from J, the junction contained 10 bases not matched to a gene. As DNA, the CDR3 is TGTGCCAGCAGCGCCGGAGGGACTAGTCCTACCTACGAGCAGTACTTC. Encoded protein: CASSAGGTSPTYEQYF.

The chain carries TRBV7-2 and TRBJ2-7, with D perhaps matching TRBD1 (6 bases). Germline lookup yields CDR1 SGHTA and CDR2 FQGNSA. There are 13 residues in the CDR3. V lost 2 bases and J lost 9, with 14 bases in between. CDR3 sequence reads: CASSLFAGDVQYF. Here the CDR3 DNA reads TGTGCCAGCAGCTTATTCGCAGGGGACGTGCAGTACTTC. The whole variable domain, filled in from reference TRBV7-2 and TRBJ2-7, reads GAGVSQSPSNKVTEKGKDVELRCDPISGHTALYWYRQSLGQGLEFLIYFQGNSAPDKSGLPSDRFSAERTGGSVSTLTIQRTQQEDSAVYLCASSLFAGDVQYFGPGTRLTVT.

This clone was seen more than once but under ten times. This same CDR3 is encoded by further DNA sequences in the sample. V and J are TRBV5-1 and TRBJ2-5; D unclear. The V and J ends lost 1 base and 2 bases respectively, with 6 bases between them. Germline values: CDR1 SGHRS, CDR2 YFSETQ. The CDR3 runs 13 residues. The CDR3 region has the DNA TGCGCCAGCAGCTTGCCTAGTCAAGAGACCCAGTACTTC. The encoded protein is CASSLPSQETQYF.

The rearrangement uses TRBV10-3 and TRBJ1-2, with a tentative D call TRBD1 (6 bases). Germline V gene data show CDR1 as ENHRY and CDR2 as SYGVKD. V shed 0 bases and J shed 5 bases, with 10 bases lying between them. The CDR3 runs to 14 residues. The CDR3 reads CAISESGAGYGYTF. CDR3 nucleotide sequence: TGTGCCATCAGTGAGTCGGGGGCGGGGTATGGCTACACCTTC.

The chain employs TRBV30 and TRBJ1-1; the D is unclear. Germline loops: CDR1 GTSNPN, CDR2 SVGIG (reference sequence). The CDR3 is 15 amino acids. V shed 1 base and J shed 2 bases, with 14 bases lying between them. The CDR3, as DNA: TGTGCCTGGAGTGGGAAAGGGAGTCCTAACACTGAAGCTTTCTTT. Protein: CAWSGKGSPNTEAFF.

V and J are TRBV19 and TRBJ1-2; no clear D. The V gene's germline CDR1 is LNHDA and CDR2 SQIVND (reference sequence). The CDR3 has 12 amino acids. V was shortened by 3 bases and J by 2 bases, with 4 bases between the two germline ends. The chain's CDR3 is CASSMQNYGYTF. DNA of the CDR3: TGTGCCAGTAGTATGCAGAACTATGGCTACACCTTC.

This rearrangement joins TRBV12-5 to TRBJ1-1, with TRBD1 as a possible D gene (6 bases). Between the trimmed V and J ends, which lost 8 bases and 1 base, there was a span of 14 bases. CDR1 LGHNT and CDR2 FRNRAP come from the germline V gene. The CDR3 sequence is 14 residues long. The CDR3 loop is CASLPGAENTEAFF. The DNA of the CDR3 is TGTGCTAGTCTCCCAGGGGCAGAGAACACTGAAGCTTTCTTT.

The chain links TRBV5-1 to TRBJ1-1, with 11 bases fitting TRBD1. CDR1 and CDR2 (germline): SGHRS, YFSETQ. The CDR3 runs 16 residues. The V segment lost 1 base and the J segment 0 bases; nucleotides outside the gene matches: 2. The CDR3 sequence is CASSLRTGGMNTEAFF. The CDR3 DNA follows: TGCGCCAGCAGCTTGAGGACAGGGGGCATGAACACTGAAGCTTTCTTT.

This chain links TRBV10-3 with TRBJ2-5; D tentatively reads TRBD1 or TRBD2 (5 bases each). V gave up 6 bases and J gave up 1 base, with 9 bases separating them. The CDR3 has 13 residues. The germline V gene has CDR1 ENHRY and CDR2 SYGVKD. The CDR3: CAIRPGPQETQYF. The CDR3 DNA reads TGTGCCATCAGGCCGGGACCCCAAGAGACCCAGTACTTC.

The V gene is TRBV30, the J gene TRBJ2-3; unclear D gene. The V and J ends lost 4 bases and 2 bases respectively, with 13 bases between them. The CDR3 covers 14 residues. CDR1 and CDR2 from the germline V gene are GTSNPN and SVGIG (reference sequence). CDR3 protein: CAWTPFGVTDTQYF. CDR3 nucleotides: TGTGCCTGGACCCCCTTCGGAGTCACAGATACGCAGTATTTT.

J is TRBJ1-1 and V is TRBV6-1; D gene unclear. This CDR3 region has 14 residues. Trimming left V 3 bases short and J 3 bases short, with 11 bases between. The germline gives CDR1 MNHNS, CDR2 SASEGT. The CDR3 DNA sequence: TGTGCCAGCAGTGAGGTCCGGAGGGACACTGAAGCTTTCTTT. This encodes CASSEVRRDTEAFF.

A few counts support this clone. This rearrangement joins TRBV7-8 to TRBJ1-1; a possible D gene is TRBD1 (5 bases). The germline V gene has CDR1 SGHVS and CDR2 FQNEAQ. Trimming shortened V by 1 base and J by 6 bases, and 9 bases separated the two germline ends. The length of the CDR3 is 13 residues. The CDR3 bases are TGTGCCAGCAGCTTAGTAAGGGGCGCTGAAGCTTTCTTT. Protein product: CASSLVRGAEAFF.

The chain is built from TRBV5-4 and TRBJ2-7; 8 bases agree with TRBD1. The CDR3 has 14 residues. The germline CDR1 and CDR2 sequences are SGHNT and YYREEE (reference sequence). V was clipped by 4 bases and J by 2 bases; unmatched bases: 5. CDR3 sequence: CASSTGTGPYEQYF. The CDR3 DNA reads as TGTGCCAGCAGCACCGGGACAGGCCCCTACGAGCAGTACTTC.